The 30 T cell receptor beta chains below all came from one sample that was sequenced in a study of response to subunit inactivated influenza vaccine. One entry per CDR3 protein, called by TCRdb with MiXCR from the RT-PCR reads. The sample contains about 570,000 distinct CDR3 sequences, 11% of which appear only once. Another study also made use of these data, one on T cells expressing NK-cell markers. From that report: A 5'RACE template switching approach incorporating UMIs was used to make TCR beta cDNA.

Sequenced here: PBMCs from blood, sampled on the day of vaccination. The receptor set was obtained from a man in his fifties who received an inactivated influenza vaccine.

For the CDR3, the DNA is TGTGCCAGCAGCTCGGTCGGGAGGTACCCTGGGGCCAACGTCCTGACTTTC. Its translation: CASSSVGRYPGANVLTF. The rearrangement links TRBV7-3 to TRBJ2-6; 7 bases line up with TRBD2. Unmatched junction bases numbered 8, after V lost 4 bases and J lost 2 bases. Germline CDR1 SGHTA, CDR2 FQGTGA. The CDR3 has 17 amino acids.

This rearrangement joins TRBV7-2 to TRBJ1-5; the match to TRBD1 covers 10 bases. Germline V gives CDR1 SGHTA, CDR2 FQGNSA. The CDR3 sequence is 15 residues long. After removal of 1 base from V and 7 bases from J, the junction contained 4 bases not matched to a gene. CDR3 amino acids: CASSLEDRGNQPQHF. Here the CDR3 DNA reads TGTGCCAGCAGCTTAGAGGACAGGGGGAACCAGCCCCAGCATTTT. Combining the CDR3 with reference TRBV7-2 and TRBJ1-5 gives the whole variable domain GAGVSQSPSNKVTEKGKDVELRCDPISGHTALYWYRQSLGQGLEFLIYFQGNSAPDKSGLPSDRFSAERTGGSVSTLTIQRTQQEDSAVYLCASSLEDRGNQPQHFGDGTRLSIL.

Only a few counts were recorded for this clonotype. The chain combines TRBV5-1 with TRBJ2-7; D may match TRBD1 or TRBD2 (5 bases each). The CDR3 contains 16 residues. Trimming removed 0 bases from V and 0 bases from J, with 13 bases in between. Germline loops: CDR1 SGHRS, CDR2 YFSETQ. CDR3 in DNA: TGCGCCAGCAGCTTGGCCTCTGGGGGTAGCTCCTACGAGCAGTACTTC. It codes for CASSLASGGSSYEQYF.

This clonotype was counted at least ten times. V and J are TRBV30 and TRBJ2-2; 7 nucleotides align to TRBD1. The length of the CDR3 is 16 residues. CDR1 is GTSNPN and CDR2 is SVGIG in the germline V gene (reference sequence). V was pared by 2 bases and J by 1 base, with 7 bases of the junction left unmatched. In DNA, the CDR3 is TGTGCCTGGAGTTCGTTTACAGGGGTGAACACCGGGGAGCTGTTTTTT. Protein: CAWSSFTGVNTGELFF.

The chain joins TRBV6-1 to TRBJ1-2; 9 bases align to TRBD1. Trimming at V came to 6 bases and at J to 0 bases, leaving 5 bases not matched to a gene. The CDR3 has 15 residues. From germline, CDR1 is MNHNS and CDR2 SASEGT. CDR3 DNA sequence: TGTGCCAGCAGAAAACAGGGGGCCTCTAACTATGGCTACACCTTC. This encodes CASRKQGASNYGYTF.

The chain couples TRBV15 to TRBJ2-2, with D perhaps being TRBD1 or TRBD2 (6 bases each). This CDR3 comprises 14 residues. V was trimmed by 2 bases and J by 5 bases, leaving 9 bases between them. Germline V gives CDR1 LNHNV, CDR2 YYDKDF (reference sequence). CDR3 sequence reads: CATSRQGRTGELFF. The CDR3, as DNA: TGTGCCACCAGCAGACAGGGGAGGACCGGGGAGCTGTTTTTT.

This chain connects TRBV28 to TRBJ2-1; 10 bases match TRBD2. CDR3 size: 15 residues. Per germline, CDR1 MDHEN and CDR2 SYDVKM. The junction had 1 base not matched to a gene; V was cut back by 0 bases and J by 5 bases. In DNA form, the CDR3 reads TGTGCCAGCAGTTTATGGCTAGCGGGGGACAATGAGCAGTTCTTC. It yields the protein CASSLWLAGDNEQFF.

At least ten counts were recorded for this clonotype. The chain is built from TRBV29-1 and TRBJ2-6; D gene uncertain. The germline gives CDR1 SQVTM, CDR2 ANQGSEA. The CDR3 spans 12 residues. Trimming cost V 2 bases and J 4 bases, with 3 bases left between them. The CDR3 DNA is TGCAGCGTTGAACACGGGGCCAACGTCCTGACTTTC. It yields the protein CSVEHGANVLTF. Combining the CDR3 with reference TRBV29-1 and TRBJ2-6 gives the whole variable domain SAVISQKPSRDICQRGTSLTIQCQVDSQVTMMFWYRQQPGQSLTLIATANQGSEATYESGFVIDKFPISRPNLTFSTLTVSNMSPEDSSIYLCSVEHGANVLTFGAGSRLTVL.

This clonotype was seen a few times. J is TRBJ2-2 and V is TRBV2; no definite D call. V was shortened by 5 bases and J by 4 bases, with 14 bases between the two germline ends. The germline gives CDR1 SNHLY, CDR2 FYNNEI. CDR3 length equals 15 residues. CDR3 nucleotides: TGTGCCAGCAGTCAGGTCTCGCACCGCACCGGGGAGCTGTTTTTT. This codes for CASSQVSHRTGELFF.

At least ten counts were recorded for this clonotype. This chain uses TRBV4-1 with TRBJ2-7; 7 bases line up with TRBD1. The germline CDR1 and CDR2 sequences are MGHRA and YSYEKL. The CDR3 loop spans 16 amino acids. After removal of 1 base from V and 7 bases from J, the junction contained 13 bases not matched to a gene. CDR3 sequence (DNA): TGCGCCAGCAGCCAAGGTTTCGCAGGGGGTCTAAGAGAGCAGTACTTC. Translating gives CASSQGFAGGLREQYF.

The chain has TRBV28 and TRBJ2-5; tentative D call: TRBD1 (6 bases). Germline V lookup: CDR1 MDHEN, CDR2 SYDVKM. CDR3 length: 13 residues. Trimming left V 7 bases short and J 1 base short, with 10 bases between. For the CDR3, the DNA is TGTGCCAGCAATGACAGGAGCCAAGAGACCCAGTACTTC. It yields the protein CASNDRSQETQYF. Supplemented by reference TRBV28 and TRBJ2-5, the full variable domain reads DVKVTQSSRYLVKRTGEKVFLECVQDMDHENMFWYRQDPGLGLRLIYFSYDVKMKEKGDIPEGYSVSREKKERFSLILESASTNQTSMYLCASNDRSQETQYFGPGTRLLVL.

This clonotype was counted only a few times. The J gene is TRBJ2-5, the V gene TRBV6-6; TRBD1 agrees at 7 bases. The CDR3 is made up of 13 amino acids. Trimming removed 10 bases from V and 3 bases from J; junction bases left unmatched: 8. Per germline, CDR1 MNHNY and CDR2 SVGAGI (reference sequence). Written as DNA, the CDR3 is TGTGCCAACTCCCGGGACAGAAAAGAGACCCAGTACTTC. This encodes CANSRDRKETQYF.

This clonotype was counted at least ten times. The chain recombines TRBV30 with TRBJ2-7; D is undetermined. V shed 0 bases and J shed 2 bases, with 8 bases lying between them. The germline gives CDR1 GTSNPN, CDR2 SVGIG (reference sequence). CDR3 length: 13 residues. This CDR3 is CAWSVGRAYEQYF. CDR3 in DNA: TGTGCCTGGAGTGTAGGTCGGGCCTACGAGCAGTACTTC.

This clonotype has just a few counts. The chain links TRBV7-9 to TRBJ2-3; TRBD2 aligns across 8 bases. From germline, CDR1 is SEHNR and CDR2 FQNEAQ (reference sequence). After removal of 3 bases from V and 1 base from J, the junction contained 6 bases not matched to a gene. This CDR3 is 16 amino acids long. CDR3 DNA: TGTGCCAGCAGCTTCATAGCGGGGAGGGGCACAGATACGCAGTATTTT. Its protein product is CASSFIAGRGTDTQYF.

The table lists this clonotype with a few counts. The V gene is TRBV5-1, the J gene TRBJ2-2; tentatively, D is TRBD2 (5 bases). The germline V and J ends were trimmed by 3 bases and 3 bases, with 12 bases remaining between them. The length of the CDR3 is 15 residues. Germline V gene sequence: CDR1 SGHRS, CDR2 YFSETQ. The CDR3 here is CASSYRADHTGELFF. The CDR3, as DNA: TGCGCCAGCAGCTATCGAGCGGATCACACCGGGGAGCTGTTTTTT.

This clonotype was detected only a few times. The chain combines TRBV5-1 with TRBJ2-3, with D uncertain. Germline values: CDR1 SGHRS, CDR2 YFSETQ. The length of the CDR3 is 15 residues. Between the trimmed V and J ends, which lost 2 bases and 2 bases, there was a span of 12 bases. CDR3: CASSLAVGTTDTQYF. CDR3 coding DNA: TGCGCCAGCAGCTTAGCTGTAGGTACCACAGATACGCAGTATTTT.

The chain employs TRBV4-1 and TRBJ1-2; no reliable D call. V shed 1 base and J shed 2 bases, with 8 bases lying between them. Germline-derived CDR1 and CDR2 are MGHRA and YSYEKL. The CDR3 totals 14 residues. Here the CDR3 reads CASSQGTENYGYTF. CDR3 nucleotides: TGCGCCAGCAGCCAAGGTACTGAGAACTATGGCTACACCTTC.

The chain joins TRBV4-2 to TRBJ2-2, with D uncertain. The CDR3 is made up of 15 amino acids. V lost 3 bases, J lost 2 bases, and 10 bases lay in between. The germline V gene has CDR1 LGHNA and CDR2 YNFKEQ. This chain's CDR3 is CASSHNTVNTGELFF. The CDR3 DNA reads TGTGCCAGCAGCCACAACACTGTTAACACCGGGGAGCTGTTTTTT.

This clonotype appeared a few times. The chain employs TRBV4-1 and TRBJ2-3, with a possible D match to TRBD1 (6 bases). The CDR3 contains 13 residues. The V end lost 4 bases, the J end lost 7 bases, and 12 bases lay between the germline ends. Germline CDR1 is MGHRA and CDR2 is YSYEKL. In nucleotides, the CDR3 is TGCGCCAGCAGCCCGGACAGAGGGAATACGCAGTATTTT. Translating it yields CASSPDRGNTQYF.

This clonotype appeared many times. The V call is TRBV9, the J call TRBJ2-2, with 12 bases lining up with TRBD2. There are 18 residues in the CDR3. V lost 4 bases, J lost 0 bases, and 7 bases stayed unmatched. Germline V gene lookup returns CDR1 SGDLS and CDR2 YYNGEE. The CDR3 region has the DNA TGTGCCAGCAGCCCAGGACTAGCGGGAAAAGCGAACACCGGGGAGCTGTTTTTT. Its protein product is CASSPGLAGKANTGELFF.

This clonotype was counted between two and nine times. The rearrangement links TRBV20-1 to TRBJ1-4, with 7 bases aligning to TRBD1. CDR1 is DFQATT and CDR2 is SNEGSKA in the germline V gene (reference sequence). After removal of 5 bases from V and 13 bases from J, the junction contained 10 bases not matched to a gene. This CDR3 region has 12 residues. CDR3 sequence (DNA): TGCAGTGCTTACAGGGGTTTAAGTGGACTGTTTTTT. It is translated as CSAYRGLSGLFF.

The genes are TRBV5-1 and TRBJ1-1; D ambiguous. The CDR3 is 15 amino acids. Germline-derived CDR1 and CDR2 are SGHRS and YFSETQ. The germline V and J ends were trimmed by 4 bases and 2 bases, with 15 bases remaining between them. CDR3 sequence (DNA): TGCGCCAGCAGCCCCCAAGACGGAGTAAACACTGAAGCTTTCTTT. This translates into CASSPQDGVNTEAFF.

This clonotype has at least ten counts. V and J are TRBV2 and TRBJ2-7; a weak D match, TRBD1 (6 bases). Germline V gene lookup returns CDR1 SNHLY and CDR2 FYNNEI. V dropped 4 bases and J dropped 4 bases, with 11 bases sitting between them. This CDR3 contains 13 residues. The CDR3 sequence is CASSVRGGYEQYF. For the CDR3, the DNA is TGTGCCAGCAGTGTCAGGGGCGGTTACGAGCAGTACTTC.

This clonotype was observed many times. This rearrangement joins TRBV19 to TRBJ1-2, with 7 bases that match TRBD1. The V gene end was trimmed by 3 bases and the J gene end by 5 bases; junction bases not matched to a gene: 9. The CDR3 has 15 amino acids. Germline V gene lookup returns CDR1 LNHDA and CDR2 SQIVND (reference sequence). The CDR3 DNA reads TGTGCCAGTAGTATCTCGACAGCGACAGGGTATGGCTACACCTTC. Protein product: CASSISTATGYGYTF.

This clonotype was seen a few times. The rearrangement uses TRBV28 and TRBJ2-7; the D is unclear. Germline V gives CDR1 MDHEN, CDR2 SYDVKM. The CDR3 is 13 residues long. Trimming shortened V by 4 bases and J by 2 bases, and 9 bases separated the two germline ends. DNA for the CDR3: TGTGCCAGCAGTTCACCAGATACCTACGAGCAGTACTTC. Translation gives CASSSPDTYEQYF.

The chain has TRBV9 and TRBJ2-1, with 8 bases lining up with TRBD1. The germline CDR1 and CDR2 sequences are SGDLS and YYNGEE. The J segment lost 7 bases and the V segment lost 0 bases, leaving 6 bases of the junction unmatched. This CDR3 has 15 amino acids. CDR3 residues: CASSVAGDRLNEQFF. The CDR3 nucleotides are TGTGCCAGCAGCGTAGCGGGGGACAGGCTAAATGAGCAGTTCTTC.

This clonotype was seen more than once but under ten times. CDR3 coding DNA: TGCAGCGTGAGGGGGGATGCCTACGAGCAGTACTTC. It yields the protein CSVRGDAYEQYF. The chain joins TRBV29-1 to TRBJ2-7, with D possibly called TRBD1 or TRBD2 (6 bases each). CDR1 is SQVTM, CDR2 ANQGSEA, per germline. There are 12 residues in the CDR3. Trimming cost V 6 bases and J 2 bases, with 11 bases left between them.

This clonotype was detected only a few times. This chain joins TRBV3-1 and TRBJ2-7; unclear D gene. Germline V gene lookup returns CDR1 LGHDT and CDR2 YNNKEL (reference sequence). The CDR3 totals 13 residues. V lost 1 base and J lost 2, with 6 bases in between. The CDR3 loop reads CASSQAGTYEQYF. The CDR3, as DNA: TGTGCCAGCAGCCAAGCTGGGACCTACGAGCAGTACTTC.

The V gene is TRBV19, the J gene TRBJ1-1; D is ambiguous. Trimming removed 2 bases from V and 0 bases from J, with 7 bases in between. The germline V gene has CDR1 LNHDA and CDR2 SQIVND (reference sequence). The length of the CDR3 is 14 residues. CDR3 region: CASSIWRVNTEAFF. The DNA for the CDR3 is TGTGCCAGTAGTATATGGAGGGTGAACACTGAAGCTTTCTTT.

The chain combines TRBV5-1 with TRBJ2-2; the D gene is possibly TRBD1 (6 bases). Germline CDR1 is SGHRS and CDR2 is YFSETQ. The CDR3 totals 14 residues. Trimming removed 4 bases from V and 6 bases from J, with 13 bases in between. CDR3 DNA sequence: TGCGCCAGCAGCCTCTGGGGGCATCCCGGGGAGCTGTTTTTT. Protein: CASSLWGHPGELFF.